A single sample gave rise to the 5 T cell receptor beta chains below, sequenced in a study of cytomegalovirus exposure and HLA in healthy donors (dated by TCRdb to 2015 to 2018). The library was obtained by the immunoSEQ multiplex PCR assay. For the multiplex PCR, a mixture combining 60 forward primers for TCR Vbeta segments and 13 reverse primers for TCR Jbeta segments was used. As stored in TCRdb, this immuneACCESS dataset retains in-frame rearrangements with V and J assigned. A fraction of the clones does not appear; measured against another copy, unresolved V genes explain less than half of the discrepancy, and the remainder lacks a known reason. The sample table shows 80,000 to 90,000 clones, and roughly 81% are seen once. Around 1.9% of the sample belongs to the ten largest clones. The sequenced sample was PBMCs. The origin of the receptors is a young woman in good health and CMV-seronegative.

This clone has a single count. This sample includes further DNA sequences coding for the same CDR3. The gene calls are TRBV28 and TRBJ2-3, with TRBD2 identical over 8 bases. The germline gives CDR1 MDHEN, CDR2 SYDVKM. The V and J ends lost 2 bases and 3 bases, in that order; junction bases with no gene match: 7. CDR3 length: 16 residues. CDR3 sequence (DNA): TGTGCCAGCAGTTTAACGGGAGGGATGGGTACAGATACGCAGTATTTT. Translated: CASSLTGGMGTDTQYF. Drawing the rest from reference TRBV28 and TRBJ2-3, the complete variable domain is DVKVTQSSRYLVKRTGEKVFLECVQDMDHENMFWYRQDPGLGLRLIYFSYDVKMKEKGDIPEGYSVSREKKERFSLILESASTNQTSMYLCASSLTGGMGTDTQYFGPGTRLTVL.

This sequence joins TRBV20-1 and TRBJ2-5; D uncertain. CDR1 is DFQATT, CDR2 SNEGSKA, per germline (reference sequence). This CDR3 has 11 residues. V lost 5 bases and J lost 5, with 9 bases in between. The CDR3 DNA sequence: TGCAGTGCTTACTCTACGGAGACCCAGTACTTC. This sequence encodes CSAYSTETQYF.

The V and J genes are TRBV10-3 and TRBJ2-7, with TRBD1 matching over 9 bases. This CDR3 comprises 14 residues. The V gene end was trimmed by 11 bases and the J gene end by 4 bases; junction bases not matched to a gene: 12. Germline V gene data show CDR1 as ENHRY and CDR2 as SYGVKD. CDR3 sequence reads: CAARGVGQGYEQYF. CDR3 in DNA: TGTGCCGCCCGGGGGGTAGGACAGGGGTACGAGCAGTACTTC.

This sequence joins TRBV15 and TRBJ2-1; 9 nucleotides align to TRBD2. The CDR3 covers 16 residues. From germline, CDR1 is LNHNV and CDR2 YYDKDF (reference sequence). V shed 1 base and J 6 bases; nucleotides not matched to a gene: 7. This CDR3 reads CATSRAGGRAANEQFF. The CDR3 nucleotides are TGTGCCACCAGCAGAGCCGGCGGGAGGGCCGCCAATGAGCAGTTCTTC.

The rearrangement uses TRBV5-4 and TRBJ1-1; no definite D call. The germline gives CDR1 SGHNT, CDR2 YYREEE (reference sequence). The CDR3 totals 14 residues. Trimming pared 0 bases from V and 2 bases from J, leaving 8 bases between. CDR3 residues: CASSLGGRNTEAFF. The CDR3 region has the DNA TGTGCCAGCAGCTTGGGAGGCCGCAACACTGAAGCTTTCTTT.